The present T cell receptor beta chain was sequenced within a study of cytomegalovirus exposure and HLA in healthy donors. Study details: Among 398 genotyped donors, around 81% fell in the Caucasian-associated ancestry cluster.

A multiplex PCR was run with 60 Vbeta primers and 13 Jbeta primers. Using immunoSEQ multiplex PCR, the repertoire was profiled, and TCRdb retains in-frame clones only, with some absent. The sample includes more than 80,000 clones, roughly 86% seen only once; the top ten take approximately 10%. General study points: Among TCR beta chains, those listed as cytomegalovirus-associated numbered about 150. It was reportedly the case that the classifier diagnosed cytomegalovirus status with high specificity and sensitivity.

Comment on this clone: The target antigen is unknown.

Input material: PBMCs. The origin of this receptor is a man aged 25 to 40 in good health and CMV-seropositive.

This CDR3 is CASTQGGRNEQFF. CDR3 in DNA: TGCGCCAGCACACAGGGTGGGCGGAATGAGCAGTTCTTC. The J gene is TRBJ2-1, the V gene TRBV10-2; a weak D match, TRBD1 (6 bases). The germline V gene encodes CDR1 WSHSY and CDR2 SAAADI. CDR3 length: 13 amino acids. The V gene lost 7 bases and the J gene lost 7 bases, with 14 bases spanning the gap.